Listed below are T cell receptor beta chains from one sample, sequenced in a study of Ad26.COV2.S vaccination and SARS-CoV-2 variants. Only in-frame clones appear in the TCRdb table, and some are missing; sequencing was by immunoSEQ multiplex PCR. This sample carries 300,000 to 400,000 clones, 85% to 90% of them seen once, and the ten largest clones take 5.5%. Specimen: peripheral blood, collected in a trial of Ad26.COV2.S vaccine versus placebo. These TCRs come from a person between 18 and 59 years old who received the Ad26.COV2.S COVID-19 vaccine or a placebo. Both conserved end residues are part of each CDR3. D genes are given only for firm matches. The size of a clone is reported for some rows only, either as once, few or many, or as a class for expanded clones.

>TRBD1|TRBJ2-2|.|TRBV28
CASSPSLGQGGTGELFF
TGTGCCAGCAGTCCAAGCCTTGGACAGGGGGGCACCGGGGAGCTGTTTTTT
>.|TRBJ1-2|.|TRBV11-2
CASSLGLGTGYTF
TGTGCCAGCAGCTTAGGTTTAGGGACGGGCTACACCTTC
>.|TRBJ1-2|.|TRBV4-3
CASSQDSGRGYTF
TGCGCCAGCAGCCAAGATTCAGGACGAGGCTACACCTTC
>TRBD1|TRBJ2-5|.|TRBV7-9
CASRTDRATYPQQETQYF
TGTGCCAGCAGAACGGACAGGGCGACTTATCCTCAACAAGAGACCCAGTACTTC
>.|TRBJ1-2|.|TRBV6-6
CASSRDSIYGYTF
TGTGCCAGCAGCCGCGACAGCATCTATGGCTACACCTTC
>.|TRBJ1-4|.|TRBV27
CASSLGHANEKLFF
TGTGCCAGCAGTCTCGGACACGCAAATGAAAAACTGTTTTTT
>TRBD2|TRBJ2-7|.|TRBV3-1/TRBV3-2
CASSYRGAYEQYF
TGTGCCAGCTCCTACCGGGGGGCCTACGAGCAGTACTTC
>.|TRBJ2-5|.|TRBV7-2
CASTSRRWIETQYF
TGTGCCAGCACTTCTCGGCGGTGGATAGAGACCCAGTACTTC
>.|TRBJ1-4|once|TRBV27
CASSYQPEANEKLFF
TGTGCCAGCAGTTACCAGCCAGAAGCCAATGAAAAACTGTTTTTT
>.|TRBJ2-7|.|TRBV5-1
CASRQVGSYEQYF
TGCGCCAGCAGGCAGGTAGGCTCCTACGAGCAGTACTTC
>.|TRBJ2-3|.|TRBV5-4
CASSFGTQGVDTQYF
TGTGCCAGCAGCTTCGGGACTCAAGGGGTGGATACGCAGTATTTT
>TRBD2|TRBJ2-5|.|TRBV13
CASSIDSGLEETQYF
TGTGCCAGCAGCATCGATAGCGGGTTGGAAGAGACCCAGTACTTC
>.|TRBJ2-7|.|TRBV13
CASSLRRNSYEQYF
TGTGCCAGCAGCTTAAGGAGAAATAGCTACGAGCAGTACTTC
>.|TRBJ2-7|.|TRBV3-1/TRBV3-2
CASSRGKGGAPTPYEQYF
TGTGCCAGCAGCCGCGGGAAAGGAGGGGCCCCCACCCCCTACGAGCAGTACTTC
>.|TRBJ1-2|once|TRBV6-6
CASSPLVVSYTF
TGTGCCAGCAGTCCCCTAGTGGTGAGCTACACCTTC
>.|TRBJ2-4|.|TRBV9
CASSVVGSGRQNIQYF
TGTGCCAGCAGCGTAGTTGGTTCAGGGCGACAAAACATTCAGTACTTC
>.|TRBJ1-1|.|TRBV5-1
CASSWLDRNTEAFF
TGCGCCAGCAGCTGGCTGGACAGAAACACTGAAGCTTTCTTT
>.|TRBJ1-2|.|TRBV11-2
CASSPGGVGYTF
TGTGCCAGCAGCCCAGGAGGGGTTGGCTACACCTTC
>.|TRBJ2-3|.|TRBV6-5
CASRRQRSTDTQYF
TGTGCCAGCAGGCGTCAGCGGAGCACAGATACGCAGTATTTT
>TRBD1|TRBJ2-7|.|TRBV2
CASIISGTGGEQYF
TGTGCCAGCATTATATCCGGGACAGGGGGTGAGCAGTACTTC
>TRBD1|TRBJ1-2|.|TRBV9
CASSVLSGGTDPNYGYTF
TGTGCCAGCAGCGTACTCTCCGGGGGGACAGACCCAAACTATGGCTACACCTTC
>TRBD1|TRBJ1-1|.|TRBV11-2
CASSFVEQGAFF
TGTGCCAGCAGCTTCGTCGAACAGGGGGCTTTCTTT
>.|TRBJ1-1|.|TRBV2
CASRSFVNTEAFF
TGTGCCAGCAGGAGTTTCGTGAACACTGAAGCTTTCTTT
>.|TRBJ2-7|.|TRBV4-3
CASSQTSAAYEQYF
TGCGCCAGCAGCCAAACAAGCGCCGCCTACGAGCAGTACTTC
>.|TRBJ1-1|.|TRBV25-1
CASSPLGHLNTEAFF
TGTGCCAGCTCCCCCCTAGGACATTTGAACACTGAAGCTTTCTTT
>TRBD2|TRBJ2-2|.|TRBV9
CASSLLAYENTGELFF
TGTGCCAGCAGCTTACTAGCGTACGAGAACACCGGGGAGCTGTTTTTT
>TRBD2|TRBJ2-1|.|TRBV7-2
CASSERTLAGVYDEQFF
TGTGCCAGCAGCGAAAGAACTCTAGCGGGGGTCTACGATGAGCAGTTCTTC
>TRBD2|TRBJ2-5|.|TRBV7-3
CASSRGLDLRGQETQYF
TGTGCCAGCAGCCGAGGACTAGACCTGAGGGGCCAAGAGACCCAGTACTTC
>.|TRBJ2-7|.|TRBV4-3
CASSQARDTEIPAYEQYF
TGCGCCAGCAGCCAAGCCCGGGACACGGAGATCCCGGCCTACGAGCAGTACTTC
>.|TRBJ1-5|.|TRBV5-8
CASSSLEGWFVDQPQHF
TGTGCCAGCAGCTCCCTAGAGGGGTGGTTTGTGGATCAGCCCCAGCATTTT
>.|TRBJ1-6|.|TRBV6-5
CASSSDPSSSSPLHF
TGTGCCAGCAGTTCGGACCCCTCTAGCAGTTCACCCCTCCACTTT
>TRBD1|TRBJ1-4|once|TRBV10-1
CASSRGRGEKLFF
TGCGCCAGCAGCAGGGGGCGAGGGGAAAAACTGTTTTTT
>.|TRBJ1-5|once|TRBV7-8
CASSSPYQPQHF
TGTGCCAGCAGCTCCCCCTATCAGCCCCAGCATTTT
>.|TRBJ1-1|.|TRBV4-1
CASSPKMNRDTKNTEAFF
TGCGCCAGCAGCCCAAAGATGAACCGGGACACAAAGAACACTGAAGCTTTCTTT
>.|TRBJ1-1|.|TRBV4-3
CASSLAKGFEAFF
TGCGCCAGCAGCCTAGCAAAGGGGTTCGAAGCTTTCTTT
>TRBD1|TRBJ1-4|.|TRBV6-5
CASSTGQGNEKLFF
TGTGCCAGCAGTACGGGACAGGGAAACGAAAAACTGTTTTTT
>.|TRBJ1-6|few|TRBV7-2
CASSLRPRMGSPLHF
TGTGCCAGCAGCTTAAGGCCCCGCATGGGATCACCCCTCCACTTT
>TRBD1|TRBJ2-3|.|TRBV27
CASRTGSTDTQYF
TGTGCCAGCAGGACAGGGAGCACAGATACGCAGTATTTT
>.|TRBJ2-2|.|TRBV24-1
CATSDFDVAGELFF
TGTGCCACCAGTGACTTCGACGTAGCCGGGGAGCTGTTTTTT
>.|TRBJ2-2|.|TRBV29-1
CSVGTPGELFF
TGCAGCGTTGGGACACCCGGGGAGCTGTTTTTT
>TRBD1|TRBJ1-2|.|TRBV5-6
CASSLGTGRYYYGYTF
TGTGCCAGCAGCTTGGGGACAGGGCGGTATTACTATGGCTACACCTTC
>.|TRBJ1-1|.|TRBV30
CAWRVLTEAFF
TGTGCCTGGAGGGTTCTCACTGAAGCTTTCTTT
>.|TRBJ1-5|.|TRBV7-9
CASSLGRGGNQPQHF
TGTGCCAGCAGCTTAGGGCGAGGGGGGAATCAGCCCCAGCATTTT